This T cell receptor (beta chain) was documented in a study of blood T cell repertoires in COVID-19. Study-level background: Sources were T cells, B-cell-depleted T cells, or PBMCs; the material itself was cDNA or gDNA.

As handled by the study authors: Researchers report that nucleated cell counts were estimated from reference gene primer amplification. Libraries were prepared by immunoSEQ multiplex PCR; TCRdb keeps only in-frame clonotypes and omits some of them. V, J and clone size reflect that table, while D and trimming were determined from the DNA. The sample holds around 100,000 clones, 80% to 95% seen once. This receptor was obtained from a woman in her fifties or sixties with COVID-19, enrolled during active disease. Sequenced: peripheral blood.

The CDR3: CASASLTGESSTDTQYF. The CDR3 DNA follows: TGTGCTAGTGCCTCACTGACAGGAGAATCTAGCACAGATACGCAGTATTTT. The rearrangement links TRBV12-5 to TRBJ2-3; D perhaps matches TRBD1 (6 bases). Trimming left V 7 bases short and J 0 bases short, with 20 bases between. This CDR3 comprises 17 residues. The germline V gene has CDR1 LGHNT and CDR2 FRNRAP.